This entry lists 2 T cell receptor beta chains sequenced from one sample in a study of T cells in Graves' hyperthyroidism and ophthalmopathy (dated by TCRdb to about 2019). Libraries were made using multiplex PCR. The data were produced on an Illumina HiSeq 2000. TCR beta CDR3 regions were amplified from RNA transcripts. A first-round RT-PCR of the TCR CDR3 used the HTBI primer set with the Qiagen OneStep RT-PCR kit. Using fastp trimming at Q25 and MiXCR clonotype assembly, TCRdb reanalyzed the public sequencing data and kept in-frame beta chains. A single entry per CDR3 protein holds the most common genes and DNA from its merged rows. The sample includes approximately 870,000 distinct CDR3 sequences, with about 38% observed a single time. Clones ranked in the top ten supply approximately 8.7% of the sample. Input material: blood. These receptors all stem from a man between 18 and 35 years old with Graves' hyperthyroidism.

Many counts were recorded for this clonotype. The gene calls are TRBV7-9 and TRBJ2-7, with D maybe TRBD1 (6 bases). From germline, CDR1 is SEHNR and CDR2 FQNEAQ (reference sequence). V shed 5 bases and J shed 8 bases, with 19 bases lying between them. The CDR3 is made up of 14 amino acids. The CDR3 nucleotides are TGTGCCAGCAGCCTAACACAGGGTTTAACTCAGCAGTACTTC. Its translation is CASSLTQGLTQQYF.

For this clonotype: With a much larger clone just one base away, this may be a read error. This sequence joins TRBV9 and TRBJ1-1; D not certain. CDR1 and CDR2 from the germline V gene are SGDLS and YYNGEE. This CDR3 has 14 amino acids. V gave up 3 bases and J gave up 4 bases, with 13 bases separating them. The CDR3 sequence: CASSAAVESTEAFF. The CDR3 DNA reads as TGTGCCAGCAGCGCAGCAGTGGAGAGCACTGAAGCTTTCTTT.